These 31 T cell receptor beta chains share one sample of origin, sequenced in a study of spatial heterogeneity in lung cancer. TCRdb processed the 5' RACE reads anew with MiXCR; each CDR3 protein has one entry. The table has about 12,000 distinct CDR3 sequences, roughly 6.2% seen once. Noted time point: sample taken at primary tumor resection. Researchers sequenced whole RNA taken from tumor, nontumor lung or frozen PBMC without sorting. The source was normal lung tissue next to the tumor, collected at surgery. These receptors originate from a male donor with early-stage non-small cell lung cancer.

This clonotype was counted many times. With the library built for alpha chains, this beta chain is off target and its frequency is not meaningful. The CDR3 DNA follows: TGTGCCAGCAGCTTGTATTTGTTGGGGAACACCGGGGAGCTGTTTTTT. This sequence encodes CASSLYLLGNTGELFF. V is TRBV7-9 and J is TRBJ2-2; D uncertain. V was trimmed by 3 bases and J by 1 base, leaving 12 bases between them. Germline CDR1 SEHNR, CDR2 FQNEAQ (reference sequence). This CDR3 is 16 amino acids long.

In this sample, this clonotype turned up many times. This beta chain turned up in a library designed for alpha chains; as an off-target read, its abundance says little. The chain recombines TRBV20-1 with TRBJ2-7, with D tentatively TRBD1 or TRBD2 (5 bases each). Trimming stripped 5 bases from V and 0 bases from J, with 11 bases between. The germline V gene has CDR1 DFQATT and CDR2 SNEGSKA (reference sequence). There are 13 residues in the CDR3. The CDR3 sequence: CSALRDGSYEQYF. In DNA, the CDR3 is TGCAGTGCTCTCCGGGACGGCTCCTACGAGCAGTACTTC.

This clonotype has ten or more counts. This beta chain was picked up by a library intended for alpha chains and is off target, so its count carries little meaning. The J gene is TRBJ2-1, the V gene TRBV11-3; 7 bases are a match to TRBD2. Losses at the gene ends were 1 base for V and 9 bases for J; bases not matched to a gene: 0. The CDR3 has 12 amino acids. Looked up from germline, CDR1 is SGHNT and CDR2 is YENEEA. CDR3 protein: CASSLAGGEQFF. The DNA of the CDR3 is TGTGCCAGCAGCTTAGCGGGAGGTGAGCAGTTCTTC.

This clonotype was seen at least ten times. A library made for alpha chains picked up this beta chain off target, so its size means little. The chain uses TRBV12-3 or TRBV12-4 and TRBJ2-7; D is perhaps TRBD1 (5 bases). The V gene lost 4 bases and the J gene lost 2 bases, with 12 bases spanning the gap. The CDR3 consists of 14 residues. CDR3 loop: CASSSPTVPYEQYF. In nucleotides, the CDR3 is TGTGCCAGCAGTTCGCCGACAGTACCCTACGAGCAGTACTTC.

Details on this clonotype: Found in a library prepared for alpha chains, this beta chain is an off-target read, and its abundance has little meaning. This sequence joins TRBV7-6 and TRBJ1-1, with D perhaps matching TRBD1 (6 bases). V lost 5 bases and J lost 2, with 9 bases in between. Germline CDR1 SGHVS, CDR2 FNYEAQ. The CDR3 length is 13 residues. The CDR3 bases are TGTGCCAGCAGCCTGGACAGTAACACTGAAGCTTTCTTT. It is translated as CASSLDSNTEAFF.

Ten or more counts support this clonotype. Because this beta chain is a stray read in a library intended to capture alpha chains, its abundance should not be given much weight. The chain links TRBV5-1 to TRBJ2-5; TRBD2 aligns across 8 bases. V shed 1 base and J 2 bases; nucleotides not matched to a gene: 1. The germline V gene encodes CDR1 SGHRS and CDR2 YFSETQ. The CDR3 length is 14 residues. Here the CDR3 DNA reads TGCGCCAGCAGCTTGTCTAGCGGGCAAGAGACCCAGTACTTC. Translated, it gives CASSLSSGQETQYF.

This clonotype was counted many times. This beta chain lies outside the target of a library built for alpha chains; its clone size means little. The gene calls are TRBV19 and TRBJ1-4, with TRBD1 matching over 8 bases. The junction had 18 bases not matched to a gene; V was cut back by 9 bases and J by 0 bases. Germline V gene sequence: CDR1 LNHDA, CDR2 SQIVND (reference sequence). The CDR3 contains 19 residues. The CDR3 loop is CASNPQGGATLATNEKLFF. The CDR3 DNA follows: TGTGCCAGCAATCCACAGGGGGGGGCGACCCTTGCAACTAATGAAAAACTGTTTTTT.

This clonotype was recorded a few times. This beta chain appears as a stray read in a library generated for alpha chains; its size is not informative. The chain uses TRBV29-1 and TRBJ2-5, with D possibly being TRBD1 or TRBD2 (6 bases each). The germline V gene encodes CDR1 SQVTM and CDR2 ANQGSEA. With 4 bases removed from V and 2 bases from J, the gap between germline ends came to 8 bases. The CDR3 loop spans 12 amino acids. The CDR3 region has the DNA TGCAGCGTTGGGAGGGGGCAAGAGACCCAGTACTTC. This encodes CSVGRGQETQYF.

This clonotype occurred a few times. This beta chain was picked up by a library intended for alpha chains and is off target, so its count carries little meaning. V is TRBV2 and J is TRBJ2-7; 7 bases line up with TRBD1. Germline V lookup: CDR1 SNHLY, CDR2 FYNNEI. J was trimmed by 4 bases and V by 4 bases; bases with no gene match: 7. The CDR3 consists of 14 residues. CDR3 sequence reads: CASSAGTDLYEQYF. The CDR3 DNA reads TGTGCCAGCAGTGCCGGGACAGATCTATACGAGCAGTACTTC.

This clonotype has ten or more counts. In a library made to pick up alpha chains, this beta chain is a stray read with a size that means little. The rearrangement links TRBV27 to TRBJ2-2; TRBD2 matches 11 bases. Looked up from germline, CDR1 is MNHEY and CDR2 is SMNVEV (reference sequence). The V segment lost 3 bases and the J segment 8 bases; nucleotides outside the gene matches: 5. The CDR3 is 15 residues long. CDR3 residues: CASSFQLAGVGELFF. CDR3 bases: TGTGCCAGCAGTTTTCAACTAGCGGGAGTGGGGGAGCTGTTTTTT.

This clonotype was counted ten times or more. This beta chain is a stray sequence in a library constructed for alpha chains; its clone size is not meaningful. V is TRBV5-4 and J is TRBJ1-1; D is uncertain. The V gene lost 2 bases and the J gene lost 1 base, with 6 bases spanning the gap. Germline lookup yields CDR1 SGHNT and CDR2 YYREEE (reference sequence). The CDR3 spans 13 residues. The CDR3 loop is CASSFPQNTEAFF. CDR3 sequence (DNA): TGTGCCAGCAGCTTCCCACAGAACACTGAAGCTTTCTTT. Filled out from reference TRBV5-4 and TRBJ1-1, the complete variable domain reads ETGVTQSPTHLIKTRGQQVTLRCSSQSGHNTVSWYQQALGQGPQFIFQYYREEENGRGNFPPRFSGLQFPNYSSELNVNALELDDSALYLCASSFPQNTEAFFGQGTRLTVV.

The sample holds many counts of this clonotype. The library was built for alpha chains, so this beta chain is an off-target read and its size means little. The chain combines TRBV9 with TRBJ1-1; D gene unclear. The CDR3 loop spans 15 amino acids. Germline loops: CDR1 SGDLS, CDR2 YYNGEE. V shed 0 bases and J shed 0 bases, with 9 bases lying between them. The CDR3 DNA is TGTGCCAGCAGCGTAGTGGGCCTCATGAACACTGAAGCTTTCTTT. Its translation is CASSVVGLMNTEAFF.

By share of the sample, this clonotype is medium-sized (0.01 to 0.1%). Since the library was made to target alpha chains, this beta chain is a stray read and its abundance is not meaningful. The CDR3 sequence is CASEIQETQYF. CDR3 nucleotide sequence: TGTGCCAGCGAAATACAAGAGACCCAGTACTTC. The chain is built from TRBV6-2 or TRBV6-3 and TRBJ2-5; D call uncertain. The length of the CDR3 is 11 residues. V dropped 8 bases and J dropped 2 bases, with 6 bases sitting between them. Germline V gene sequence: CDR1 MNHEY, CDR2 SVGEGT.

This clonotype occurred many times. A library made for alpha chains picked up this beta chain off target, so its size means little. The chain combines TRBV12-3 or TRBV12-4 with TRBJ1-1, with unresolved D. The CDR3 spans 12 residues. The V gene lost 5 bases and the J gene lost 11 bases, with 15 bases spanning the gap. CDR3 DNA sequence: TGTGCCAGCAGTCCCGGGCCTCTATCGGCTTTCTTT. This gives the protein CASSPGPLSAFF.

There are many counts of this clonotype. Because this beta chain is a stray read in a library intended to capture alpha chains, its abundance should not be given much weight. This chain joins TRBV7-6 and TRBJ2-1; the match to TRBD1 covers 8 bases. Germline lookup yields CDR1 SGHVS and CDR2 FNYEAQ. The ends lost 6 bases at V and 7 bases at J; junction bases unmatched: 8. The CDR3 loop spans 14 amino acids. CDR3 sequence reads: CASRATGGLNEQFF. The CDR3 DNA reads as TGTGCCAGCAGAGCAACAGGGGGGTTGAATGAGCAGTTCTTC. The full variable domain, with the rest looked up from reference TRBV7-6 and TRBJ2-1, is GAGVSQSPRYKVTKRGQDVALRCDPISGHVSLYWYRQALGQGPEFLTYFNYEAQQDKSGLPNDRFSAERPEGSISTLTIQRTEQRDSAMYRCASRATGGLNEQFFGPGTRLTVL.

This clonotype was counted ten times or more. Because the library targeted alpha chains, this beta chain is an off-target read whose size means little. The genes are TRBV2 and TRBJ1-5; D is undetermined. Germline V gene lookup returns CDR1 SNHLY and CDR2 FYNNEI. V was trimmed by 2 bases and J by 4 bases, leaving 9 bases between them. This CDR3 contains 14 residues. The CDR3 loop is CASSENLYNQPQHF. In nucleotides, the CDR3 is TGTGCCAGCAGTGAAAACCTTTATAATCAGCCCCAGCATTTT. Full variable domain (missing parts from reference TRBV2 and TRBJ1-5): EPEVTQTPSHQVTQMGQEVILRCVPISNHLYFYWYRQILGQKVEFLVSFYNNEISEKSEIFDDQFSVERPDGSNFTLKIRSTKLEDSAMYFCASSENLYNQPQHFGDGTRLSIL.

This clonotype is termed medium-sized. This beta chain is off target for a library built for alpha chains, so its abundance means little. The CDR3 nucleotides are TGTGCCAGCAGTTACAGGGCTTACAATGAGCAGTTCTTC. Encoded protein: CASSYRAYNEQFF. The chain links TRBV6-5 to TRBJ2-1, with unresolved D. V lost 2 bases and J 4 bases, leaving 6 bases between the germline ends. Germline lookup yields CDR1 MNHEY and CDR2 SVGAGI. This CDR3 comprises 13 residues.

On this clonotype: Because the library targeted alpha chains, this beta chain is an off-target read whose size means little. V and J are TRBV28 and TRBJ1-2, with TRBD1 as a possible D gene (5 bases). Trimming took off 3 bases at V and 4 bases at J, with 12 bases between the two ends. CDR1 is MDHEN, CDR2 SYDVKM, per germline. This CDR3 has 14 residues. The CDR3 bases are TGTGCCAGCAGTTTGGGACTTCTCGGCTATGGCTACACCTTC. Translation: CASSLGLLGYGYTF.

This clonotype was observed a handful of times. This beta chain slipped into a library made for alpha chains as a stray read, so its size is not meaningful. This rearrangement joins TRBV30 to TRBJ2-2, with 7 bases lining up with TRBD1. The V and J ends lost 3 bases and 3 bases, in that order; junction bases with no gene match: 7. The germline V gene encodes CDR1 GTSNPN and CDR2 SVGIG (reference sequence). This CDR3 is built from 15 residues. DNA of the CDR3: TGTGCCTGGAGACCAAGACAGGGTGACACCGGGGAGCTGTTTTTT. Translated, it gives CAWRPRQGDTGELFF.

This clonotype has only a few counts. This beta chain is an unintended read in a library built for alpha chains; its size means little. The CDR3 reads CASSYSRAARTQYF. In DNA form, the CDR3 reads TGTGCCAGCAGTTACTCGAGGGCAGCCCGGACCCAGTACTTC. The rearrangement joins TRBV6-5 to TRBJ2-5, with D possibly TRBD2 on 5 matching bases. Germline lookup yields CDR1 MNHEY and CDR2 SVGAGI. The CDR3 sequence is 14 residues long. V shed 0 bases and J shed 7 bases, with 12 bases lying between them.

This clonotype was seen repeatedly, ten times or more. This beta chain is off target for a library built for alpha chains, so its abundance means little. The chain combines TRBV6-5 with TRBJ2-7, with a weak D call TRBD2 (6 bases). This CDR3 is 12 amino acids long. Germline V gives CDR1 MNHEY, CDR2 SVGAGI. Trimming removed 8 bases at V and 5 bases at J, with 13 bases between. CDR3 region: CASRTGVNEQYF. Written as DNA, the CDR3 is TGTGCCAGCCGGACGGGGGTCAACGAGCAGTACTTC.

This clonotype appeared many times. This beta chain appears as a stray read in a library generated for alpha chains; its size is not informative. The V and J genes are TRBV30 and TRBJ1-4; D is undetermined. This CDR3 region has 14 residues. Germline assignment: CDR1 GTSNPN and CDR2 SVGIG (reference sequence). Trimming removed 2 bases from V and 7 bases from J, with 14 bases in between. The CDR3 region is CAWSTGMLGEKLFF. The CDR3 bases are TGTGCCTGGAGTACGGGCATGTTGGGTGAAAAACTGTTTTTT.

This clonotype has a handful of counts. For a library built for alpha chains, this beta chain is a stray read; little rests on its size. The V call is TRBV9, the J call TRBJ2-5, with a tentative D call TRBD1 (6 bases). This CDR3 contains 14 residues. The germline V and J ends were trimmed by 0 bases and 5 bases, with 11 bases remaining between them. The V gene's germline CDR1 is SGDLS and CDR2 YYNGEE. This chain's CDR3 is CASSVDFRGETQYF. The CDR3 nucleotides read TGTGCCAGCAGCGTAGATTTTAGGGGGGAGACCCAGTACTTC. Full variable domain (missing parts from reference TRBV9 and TRBJ2-5): DSGVTQTPKHLITATGQRVTLRCSPRSGDLSVYWYQQSLDQGLQFLIQYYNGEERAKGNILERFSAQQFPDLHSELNLSSLELGDSALYFCASSVDFRGETQYFGPGTRLLVL.

A word on this clonotype: This beta chain turned up in a library designed for alpha chains; as an off-target read, its abundance says little. This chain links TRBV10-3 with TRBJ2-5, with 7 bases identical to TRBD2. The ends lost 3 bases at V and 2 bases at J; junction bases unmatched: 6. CDR3 size: 15 residues. Looked up from germline, CDR1 is ENHRY and CDR2 is SYGVKD. CDR3 in DNA: TGTGCCATCAGTGACCCCTCCGGGGGGCAAGAGACCCAGTACTTC. It is translated as CAISDPSGGQETQYF.

In its sample, this clonotype was seen many times. The size of this beta chain means little, since it is a stray read in a library made for alpha chains. The gene calls are TRBV9 and TRBJ2-2; D call uncertain. Trimming stripped 0 bases from V and 5 bases from J, with 5 bases between. From germline, CDR1 is SGDLS and CDR2 YYNGEE. The length of the CDR3 is 13 residues. CDR3 sequence: CASSVDQTGELFF. The CDR3 DNA follows: TGTGCCAGCAGCGTAGATCAGACCGGGGAGCTGTTTTTT.

Turning to this clonotype: This beta chain slipped into a library made for alpha chains as a stray read, so its size is not meaningful. The chain couples TRBV2 to TRBJ2-7, with D maybe TRBD1 (5 bases). The CDR3 spans 12 residues. Trimming took off 1 base at V and 6 bases at J, with 7 bases between the two ends. Germline CDR1 reads SNHLY; CDR2 reads FYNNEI. The CDR3 reads CASSEGGSEQYF. The CDR3 DNA reads TGTGCCAGCAGTGAAGGGGGCAGCGAGCAGTACTTC. The variable domain in full, with the rest retrieved from reference TRBV2 and TRBJ2-7, is EPEVTQTPSHQVTQMGQEVILRCVPISNHLYFYWYRQILGQKVEFLVSFYNNEISEKSEIFDDQFSVERPDGSNFTLKIRSTKLEDSAMYFCASSEGGSEQYFGPGTRLTVT.

This clonotype was detected a few times. This beta chain came through as a stray read in a library set up for alpha chains, and its size says little. V and J are TRBV20-1 and TRBJ2-1, with a possible D match to TRBD2 (7 bases). V dropped 4 bases and J dropped 1 base, with 20 bases sitting between them. The CDR3 runs 17 residues. Germline V lookup: CDR1 DFQATT, CDR2 SNEGSKA (reference sequence). The CDR3 protein is CSANLGGRAPSYNEQFF. As DNA, the CDR3 is TGCAGTGCTAACCTCGGGGGGCGTGCCCCGTCCTACAATGAGCAGTTCTTC.

As for this clonotype: In a library made to pick up alpha chains, this beta chain is a stray read with a size that means little. The chain is built from TRBV9 and TRBJ2-1; D uncertain. This CDR3 region has 14 residues. Looked up from germline, CDR1 is SGDLS and CDR2 is YYNGEE. Trimming took 0 bases from V and 6 from J, leaving 10 bases between them. Written as DNA, the CDR3 is TGTGCCAGCAGCGTAGGGGCCAGCCCCAATGAGCAGTTCTTC. It specifies CASSVGASPNEQFF. The full variable domain, with the rest looked up from reference TRBV9 and TRBJ2-1, is DSGVTQTPKHLITATGQRVTLRCSPRSGDLSVYWYQQSLDQGLQFLIQYYNGEERAKGNILERFSAQQFPDLHSELNLSSLELGDSALYFCASSVGASPNEQFFGPGTRLTVL.

This clonotype has just a few counts. This beta chain came through as a stray read in a library set up for alpha chains, and its size says little. V and J are TRBV4-3 and TRBJ1-6, with 10 nucleotides matching TRBD1. V was pared by 4 bases and J by 6 bases, with 3 bases of the junction left unmatched. The CDR3 has 15 amino acids. The germline V gene encodes CDR1 LGHNA and CDR2 YSLEER. CDR3 residues: CASSRDRGLNSPLHF. DNA for the CDR3: TGCGCCAGCAGCCGAGACAGGGGGCTTAATTCACCCCTCCACTTT.

This clonotype was picked up many times. This beta chain appears as a stray read in a library generated for alpha chains; its size is not informative. This chain joins TRBV19 and TRBJ2-1, with 7 positions matching TRBD1. Germline CDR1 and CDR2: LNHDA and SQIVND (reference sequence). This CDR3 is built from 14 residues. V shed 5 bases, J shed 6 bases, and the junction held 7 bases outside the gene matches. The CDR3 DNA follows: TGTGCCAGTAGTGACTCGACAGGGTCCAATGAGCAGTTCTTC. Protein product: CASSDSTGSNEQFF.

By frequency in the sample, this clonotype is large. This beta chain lies outside the target of a library built for alpha chains; its clone size means little. This chain connects TRBV20-1 to TRBJ2-6, with unresolved D. The CDR3 is 12 residues long. Germline-derived CDR1 and CDR2 are DFQATT and SNEGSKA (reference sequence). Trimming removed 5 bases from V and 3 bases from J, with 5 bases in between. CDR3 protein: CSAASGANVLTF. The CDR3 coding sequence is TGCAGTGCTGCTAGTGGGGCCAACGTCCTGACTTTC.